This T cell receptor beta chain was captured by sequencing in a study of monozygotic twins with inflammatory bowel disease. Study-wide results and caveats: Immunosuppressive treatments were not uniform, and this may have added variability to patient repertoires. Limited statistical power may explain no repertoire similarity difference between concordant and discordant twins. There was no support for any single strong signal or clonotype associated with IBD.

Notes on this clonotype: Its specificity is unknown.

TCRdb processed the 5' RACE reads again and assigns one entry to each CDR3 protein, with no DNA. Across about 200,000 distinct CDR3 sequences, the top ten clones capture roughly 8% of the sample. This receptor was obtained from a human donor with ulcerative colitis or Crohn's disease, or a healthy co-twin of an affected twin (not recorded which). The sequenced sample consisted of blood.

The CDR3 loop reads CASSQDRAQGLYGYTF. The chain employs TRBV4-1 and TRBJ1-2. CDR3 length: 16 amino acids. Germline V CDR1 and CDR2: MGHRA, YSYEKL.